The 12 T cell receptor beta chains below all came from one sample that was sequenced in a study of blood T cell repertoires in COVID-19. Only in-frame clones appear in the TCRdb table, and some are missing; sequencing was by immunoSEQ multiplex PCR. The sample holds some 160,000 clones, over 75% seen once. Sequenced: peripheral blood. The source of these receptors is a man between 65 and 85 years old with active or convalescent COVID-19.

This sequence joins TRBV29-1 and TRBJ2-5; D is perhaps TRBD2 (5 bases). Trimming removed 0 bases from V and 4 bases from J, with 15 bases in between. Germline V gene sequence: CDR1 SQVTM, CDR2 ANQGSEA. This CDR3 is 15 amino acids long. CDR3 region: CSVEDTWTSPETQYF. In DNA form, the CDR3 reads TGCAGCGTTGAAGATACGTGGACTTCCCCAGAGACCCAGTACTTC.

The chain couples TRBV18 to TRBJ2-5; D gene unclear. This CDR3 is built from 12 residues. V was pared by 3 bases and J by 3 bases, with 5 bases between. Germline CDR1 reads KGHSH; CDR2 reads LQKENI. The CDR3 nucleotides read TGTGCCAGCTCACCCGAGGAAGAGACCCAGTACTTC. This codes for CASSPEEETQYF. Full variable domain (outside the CDR3, taken from reference TRBV18 and TRBJ2-5): NAGVMQNPRHLVRRRGQEARLRCSPMKGHSHVYWYRQLPEEGLKFMVYLQKENIIDESGMPKERFSAEFPKEGPSILRIQQVVRGDSAAYFCASSPEEETQYFGPGTRLLVL.

V is TRBV7-2 and J is TRBJ1-6; D not certain. Trimming shortened V by 2 bases and J by 0 bases, and 5 bases separated the two germline ends. The CDR3 spans 15 residues. Germline V gene lookup returns CDR1 SGHTA and CDR2 FQGNSA. The CDR3: CASSLFGSYNSPLHF. The CDR3 region has the DNA TGTGCCAGCAGCTTATTCGGCTCCTATAATTCACCCCTCCACTTT.

J is TRBJ2-1 and V is TRBV9; possible D gene TRBD2, 5 bases. The V gene's germline CDR1 is SGDLS and CDR2 YYNGEE. The V end was cut by 0 bases, the J end by 6 bases, with 16 bases between. CDR3 length: 16 amino acids. Here the CDR3 DNA reads TGTGCCAGCAGCGTAGCGGCTAGCCCCCTAGTCAATGAGCAGTTCTTC. This encodes CASSVAASPLVNEQFF.

The chain has TRBV12-2 and TRBJ2-3; the DNA was not used to check the table's D call, TRBD2. TRBV12-2 is labeled a pseudogene. The CDR3 spans 16 residues. CDR3 loop: CASRPRGSPEADTQYF. The CDR3 nucleotides read TGTGCAAGTCGCCCCAGAGGAAGCCCGGAGGCAGATACGCAGTATTTT.

The V and J genes are TRBV6-2 or TRBV6-3 and TRBJ1-5, with D possibly being TRBD1 (5 bases). The germline V and J ends were trimmed by 0 bases and 5 bases, with 14 bases remaining between them. Germline V gene data show CDR1 as MNHEY and CDR2 as SVGEGT. This CDR3 is 16 amino acids long. The CDR3 bases are TGTGCCAGCAGTTACTCCGCAGGGTCGCGGTATCAGCCCCAGCATTTT. Residues: CASSYSAGSRYQPQHF.

The J gene is TRBJ1-2, the V gene TRBV29-1; D might be TRBD1 (5 bases). CDR3 length equals 13 residues. Trimming cost V 3 bases and J 8 bases, with 16 bases left between them. Germline-derived CDR1 and CDR2 are SQVTM and ANQGSEA. CDR3 nucleotide sequence: TGCAGCGTTGACATTGACAGCCTAGGGGGCTACACCTTC. Its protein is CSVDIDSLGGYTF. Full variable domain (outside the CDR3, taken from reference TRBV29-1 and TRBJ1-2): SAVISQKPSRDICQRGTSLTIQCQVDSQVTMMFWYRQQPGQSLTLIATANQGSEATYESGFVIDKFPISRPNLTFSTLTVSNMSPEDSSIYLCSVDIDSLGGYTFGSGTRLTVV.

V gene TRBV5-1 combines with J gene TRBJ1-1; tentatively, D is TRBD1 (6 bases). Trimming took 3 bases from V and 0 from J, leaving 12 bases between them. The CDR3 is 15 amino acids. CDR1 is SGHRS and CDR2 is YFSETQ in the germline V gene. Here the CDR3 reads CASSWNRDLNTEAFF. In nucleotides, the CDR3 is TGCGCCAGCAGCTGGAACAGGGATTTGAACACTGAAGCTTTCTTT.

This clone was detected only a few times. V is TRBV3-1 (or the pseudogene TRBV3-2) and J is TRBJ1-2; D gene unclear. This CDR3 has 12 amino acids. V shed 5 bases and J shed 4 bases, with 8 bases lying between them. The germline gives CDR1 LGHDT, CDR2 YNNKEL (reference sequence). CDR3 sequence: CASSGRGYGYTF. DNA for the CDR3: TGTGCCAGCAGCGGACGGGGCTATGGCTACACCTTC.

This clone was detected once. V usage is TRBV10-3 and J usage is TRBJ2-3; the D gene is possibly TRBD2 (5 bases). Germline V gives CDR1 ENHRY, CDR2 SYGVKD. The V and J ends lost 0 bases and 4 bases respectively, with 8 bases between them. The CDR3 is 14 amino acids. The CDR3 region has the DNA TGTGCCATCAGTGAGTCAGCCGGGGCAGATACGCAGTATTTT. Protein: CAISESAGADTQYF.

The chain combines TRBV12-3 or TRBV12-4 with TRBJ2-5; D not certain. Trimming left V 3 bases short and J 5 bases short, with 4 bases between. The CDR3 loop spans 11 amino acids. The CDR3 reads CASSFGETQYF. The CDR3 nucleotides are TGTGCCAGCAGTTTCGGGGAGACCCAGTACTTC.

The V call is TRBV4-2, the J call TRBJ2-3, with 9 bases that match TRBD2. Per the germline V gene, CDR1 is LGHNA and CDR2 is YNFKEQ. J lost 1 base, V lost 0 bases, and 5 bases had no gene match. The CDR3 loop spans 17 amino acids. CDR3 in DNA: TGTGCCAGCAGCCAAGAGGTGCGGGGGGGCGGCACAGATACGCAGTATTTT. It yields the protein CASSQEVRGGGTDTQYF.